This entry lists 3 T cell receptor beta chains sequenced from one sample in a study of radiotherapy plus CTLA-4 blockade in lung cancer (dated by TCRdb to the late 2010s). Library preparation was by the immunoSEQ multiplex PCR assay. Entries here come from immuneACCESS through TCRdb and include only in-frame sequences with V and J called. Some clones fail to appear in such tables; in the studies checked, an unresolved V gene covers under half of the shortfall, and the cause of the remainder is unknown. The sample data list some 73,000 clones, and approximately 80% of these were observed just once. The ten largest account for 0.79% of the sample. This sample comprised peripheral blood, obtained from a patient treated with radiotherapy plus ipilimumab. All receptors come from a human donor with non-small cell lung cancer who had stable disease on radiotherapy plus ipilimumab.

This clone appeared a single time. This rearrangement joins TRBV5-1 to TRBJ1-1; D possibly corresponds to TRBD1 (5 bases). This CDR3 spans 15 amino acids. Looked up from germline, CDR1 is SGHRS and CDR2 is YFSETQ. Trimming cost V 3 bases and J 1 base, with 13 bases left between them. The CDR3 sequence is CASSSWDSPNTEAFF. For the CDR3, the DNA is TGCGCCAGCAGCTCCTGGGACTCCCCGAACACTGAAGCTTTCTTT.

The chain employs TRBV5-8 and TRBJ2-7, with D possibly being TRBD1 or TRBD2 (5 bases each). The CDR3 extends over 14 amino acids. V was pared by 4 bases and J by 2 bases, with 13 bases between. Germline CDR1 is SGHTS and CDR2 is YDEGEE. The CDR3: CASSPPPGPYEQYF. As DNA, the CDR3 is TGTGCCAGCAGCCCTCCCCCGGGGCCCTACGAGCAGTACTTC.

V gene TRBV28 combines with J gene TRBJ2-5; tentative D call: TRBD1 (6 bases). The ends were cut back, 2 bases at V and 0 bases at J, with 7 bases in the middle. CDR3 length: 14 amino acids. Per the germline V gene, CDR1 is MDHEN and CDR2 is SYDVKM. CDR3 in amino acids: CASSLTGNQETQYF. The CDR3 coding sequence is TGTGCCAGCAGTTTAACAGGGAACCAAGAGACCCAGTACTTC.